This T cell receptor (beta chain) was captured by sequencing in a study of blood T cells in healthy people across ages. Germline V gives CDR1 SEHNR, CDR2 FQNEAQ (reference sequence). V shed 4 bases and J 8 bases; nucleotides not matched to a gene: 17. The CDR3 has 17 amino acids. This clonotype has more than one count but fewer than ten. A second roughly 6 to 11 cycle PCR used barcoded and J-beta primers. From the 5' RACE reads, TCRdb called clonotypes with MiXCR, one entry per CDR3 protein. Counted here are 1.5 million to 2 million distinct CDR3 sequences, approximately 28% occurring once; the ten biggest clones make up approximately 7.7%.

The receptor was isolated from a woman aged 30 to 39 in good health. The material sequenced was blood. This chain joins TRBV7-9 and TRBJ2-1; 7 bases map to TRBD1. The CDR3 is CASSYPGTAPKGHEQFF. The CDR3 DNA is TGTGCCAGCAGCTACCCCGGGACAGCTCCCAAAGGGCATGAGCAGTTCTTC.